These T cell receptor beta chains were read from a single sample in a study of blood T cell repertoires in COVID-19. The table came from immunoSEQ multiplex PCR; TCRdb's copy has only in-frame clones and leaves some out. Seen here are 390,000 or so clones, roughly 80% observed once, and the top ten hold approximately 4.7%. Sequencing used PBMCs or T cells enriched from blood (not recorded which). The receptor source for this set is a woman in her forties or fifties who had recovered from COVID-19. The CDR3 runs from the conserved cysteine through the conserved F or W. The D gene is left open where the match is weak. Only some rows state a clone size, as once, few, many or a class for expanded clones.

J gene,D gene,V gene,clone size,CDR3 protein,CDR3 DNA
TRBJ1-2,TRBD1,TRBV9,-,CASSGSYRGDYGYTF,TGTGCCAGCAGCGGCAGCTACAGGGGAGACTATGGCTACACCTTC
TRBJ1-1,TRBD1,TRBV7-2,once,CASSSRTGPNTEAFF,TGTGCCAGCAGCTCCCGGACAGGGCCGAACACTGAAGCTTTCTTT
TRBJ2-7,TRBD2,TRBV18,-,CASKTSQSYEQYF,TGTGCCAGCAAGACTAGCCAATCCTACGAGCAGTACTTC
TRBJ1-5,-,TRBV28,-,CASSIRDYSNQPQHF,TGTGCCAGCAGTATCCGGGACTATAGCAATCAGCCCCAGCATTTT
TRBJ2-1,-,TRBV7-9,-,CASSHNTGYNEQFF,TGTGCCAGCAGCCATAACACGGGGTACAATGAGCAGTTCTTC
TRBJ1-5,-,TRBV30,-,CAWSRDSNQPQHF,TGTGCCTGGAGCAGGGATAGCAATCAGCCCCAGCATTTT
TRBJ1-5,-,TRBV6-1,-,CASSDQGHTTGNQPQHF,TGTGCCAGCAGTGACCAAGGACACACCACAGGCAATCAGCCCCAGCATTTT
TRBJ1-4,TRBD1,TRBV2,-,CASSPGTGGGEKLFF,TGTGCCAGCAGCCCCGGGACAGGGGGAGGTGAAAAACTGTTTTTT
TRBJ1-2,-,TRBV27,-,CASSLAGPTYGYTF,TGTGCCAGCAGTTTAGCAGGGCCGACCTATGGCTACACCTTC
TRBJ1-5,TRBD1,TRBV3-1/TRBV3-2,-,CASSVGDRAAQPQHF,TGTGCCAGCAGCGTGGGGGACAGGGCGGCTCAGCCCCAGCATTTT
TRBJ2-2,TRBD1,TRBV5-1,once,CASSRNRGSTGELFF,TGCGCCAGCAGCCGAAACAGGGGCAGCACCGGGGAGCTGTTTTTT
TRBJ1-5,TRBD1,TRBV14,few,CASSQEDREGDQPQHF,TGTGCCAGCAGCCAAGAGGACAGGGAGGGTGATCAGCCCCAGCATTTT
TRBJ1-2,-,TRBV4-2,-,CASRPDSLYGYTF,TGTGCCAGCAGGCCCGACAGTTTATATGGCTACACCTTC
TRBJ2-1,-,TRBV25-1,-,CASSEVISGNEQFF,TGTGCCAGCAGTGAAGTCATCTCGGGCAATGAGCAGTTCTTC
TRBJ1-1,-,TRBV7-9,once,CASSPPGTPNTEAFF,TGTGCCAGCAGCCCGCCCGGGACACCTAACACTGAAGCTTTCTTT
TRBJ1-2,TRBD1,TRBV28,-,CASSGQGLYGYTF,TGTGCCAGCAGTGGACAGGGCCTCTATGGCTACACCTTC
TRBJ2-7,-,TRBV9,-,CASSAAWGGGTEQYF,TGTGCCAGCAGCGCCGCCTGGGGAGGAGGGACCGAGCAGTACTTC
TRBJ2-1,-,TRBV5-4,-,CAIPGTYVGEQFF,TGTGCCATCCCGGGGACTTACGTCGGTGAGCAGTTCTTC
TRBJ2-7,-,TRBV3-1/TRBV3-2,-,CASSPNTYEQYF,TGTGCCAGCAGCCCGAACACCTACGAGCAGTACTTC
TRBJ1-4,TRBD1,TRBV9,-,CASSVQGEAEKLFF,TGTGCCAGCAGCGTTCAGGGGGAGGCTGAAAAACTGTTTTTT
TRBJ1-2,TRBD1,TRBV5-6,-,CASSLAGQPYGYTF,TGTGCCAGCAGCTTGGCGGGACAGCCCTATGGCTACACCTTC
TRBJ1-6,TRBD1,TRBV5-1,once,CASSLGGQGTNSPLHF,TGCGCCAGCAGCTTGGGGGGACAGGGCACCAATTCACCCCTCCACTTT
TRBJ2-1,TRBD1,TRBV29-1,once,CSVEGVGGQEVSYNEQFF,TGCAGCGTTGAGGGAGTTGGAGGACAGGAGGTTTCCTACAATGAGCAGTTCTTC
TRBJ2-1,-,TRBV4-2,-,CASSQGQELVHEQFF,TGTGCCAGCAGCCAAGGACAGGAGCTCGTCCATGAGCAGTTCTTC
TRBJ1-6,TRBD1,TRBV7-2,-,CASSPRSFRDSYNSPLHF,TGTGCCAGCAGCCCCCGTTCCTTCCGGGACAGCTATAATTCACCCCTCCACTTT
TRBJ2-5,-,TRBV6-5,-,CASSILEETQYF,TGTGCCAGCAGTATCCTCGAGGAGACCCAGTACTTC
TRBJ1-1,TRBD1,TRBV5-4,-,CASSLHRGTEAFF,TGTGCCAGCAGCTTGCACAGGGGGACTGAAGCTTTCTTT
TRBJ2-3,TRBD2,TRBV4-2,-,CASRPGPIAGWGTDTQYF,TGTGCCAGCAGACCGGGACCTATAGCGGGATGGGGGACAGATACGCAGTATTTT
TRBJ1-3,-,TRBV18,-,CASSPSEGTSGNTIYF,TGTGCCAGCTCACCTTCCGAGGGTACCTCTGGAAACACCATATATTTT
TRBJ2-7,TRBD1,TRBV7-9,-,CASSPRGQGEAFF,TGTGCCAGCAGCCCCCGGGGACAGGGGGAGGCATTTTTC
TRBJ2-4,-,TRBV6-2/TRBV6-3,once,CASSDSVGNIQYF,TGTGCCAGCAGTGACAGTGTGGGAAACATTCAGTACTTC
TRBJ2-4,TRBD1,TRBV6-5,-,CASSRQGNIQYF,TGTGCCAGCAGTCGACAGGGGAACATTCAGTACTTC
TRBJ1-6,TRBD1,TRBV7-2,few,CASSRGQVYNSPLHF,TGTGCCAGCAGCCGCGGACAGGTCTATAATTCACCCCTCCACTTT
TRBJ2-7,-,TRBV30,-,CAWSGARGNPSYEQYF,TGTGCCTGGAGTGGGGCCCGGGGGAACCCCTCCTACGAGCAGTACTTC
TRBJ2-3,TRBD2,TRBV19,-,CASSMGAGGFTDTQYF,TGTGCCAGTAGTATGGGAGCGGGAGGATTCACAGATACGCAGTATTTT
TRBJ2-1,TRBD2,TRBV5-1,-,CASSTGGVNEQFF,TGCGCCAGCAGCACCGGGGGGGTCAATGAGCAGTTCTTC
TRBJ2-1,TRBD1,TRBV6-2/TRBV6-3,-,CASSLTQGSRGYEQFF,TGTGCCAGCAGTTTAACACAGGGGTCAAGGGGGTATGAGCAGTTCTTC
TRBJ1-6,-,TRBV6-6,-,CASSYSGRNSPLHF,TGTGCCAGCAGTTACTCCGGGAGGAATTCACCCCTCCACTTT
TRBJ1-1,TRBD1,TRBV28,-,CASSYPTWDPGQGTNSEAFF,TGTGCCAGCAGTTACCCGACCTGGGACCCGGGACAGGGAACCAACTCTGAAGCTTTCTTT
TRBJ2-1,TRBD2,TRBV27,-,CASTSSGRGNEQFF,TGTGCCAGCACCTCTAGCGGGAGGGGGAATGAGCAGTTCTTC
TRBJ1-1,TRBD1,TRBV6-5,once,CASKKQQGTPEAFF,TGTGCCAGCAAAAAACAACAGGGGACCCCTGAAGCTTTCTTT
TRBJ1-5,-,TRBV7-2,-,CASSRAGLGQPQHF,TGTGCCAGCAGCCGTGCAGGGCTCGGTCAGCCCCAGCATTTT
TRBJ2-2,-,TRBV7-9,-,CATSDYANPNTGELFF,TGTGCCACCTCGGACTACGCTAACCCGAACACCGGGGAGCTGTTTTTT
TRBJ1-6,-,TRBV6-5,-,CASSLERNSPLHF,TGTGCCAGCAGTCTAGAGCGTAATTCACCCCTCCACTTT
TRBJ2-5,-,TRBV28,once,CASSAALRETQYF,TGTGCCAGCAGCGCGGCCCTCCGAGAGACCCAGTACTTC
TRBJ1-2,TRBD1,TRBV19,-,CASTPGQGNGYTF,TGTGCCAGTACTCCGGGACAGGGGAATGGCTACACCTTC
TRBJ1-6,-,TRBV3-1/TRBV3-2,-,CASSDLSSYNSPLHF,TGTGCCAGCAGCGACTTGAGCTCCTATAATTCACCCCTCCACTTT
TRBJ2-7,TRBD1,TRBV7-2,-,CASSYTGGPYEQYF,TGTGCCAGCAGCTATACAGGGGGACCCTACGAGCAGTACTTC
TRBJ2-3,-,TRBV13,-,CASSLSWAPEDTQYF,TGTGCCAGCAGCTTAAGTTGGGCTCCCGAGGATACGCAGTATTTT
TRBJ2-6,TRBD1,TRBV6-2/TRBV6-3,-,CASSYLTGGAWANVLTF,TGTGCCAGCAGTTACTTAACAGGGGGCGCGTGGGCCAACGTCCTGACTTTC
TRBJ2-2,TRBD1,TRBV27,-,CASSHDRDTGELFF,TGTGCCAGCAGTCACGACAGGGACACCGGGGAGCTGTTTTTT
TRBJ2-3,TRBD2,TRBV3-1/TRBV3-2,-,CASSQGTSGRAVAQYF,TGTGCCAGCAGCCAAGGGACTAGCGGGAGGGCTGTAGCGCAGTATTTT
TRBJ2-7,-,TRBV11-2,-,CASSLVLYEQYF,TGTGCCAGCAGCTTAGTTCTGTACGAGCAGTACTTC
TRBJ1-2,-,TRBV7-9,-,CASSLILGEGVGYTF,TGTGCCAGCAGCTTAATCCTTGGGGAGGGTGTTGGCTACACCTTC
TRBJ2-3,TRBD2,TRBV6-5,-,CASRAGGTDTQYF,TGTGCCAGCAGGGCGGGGGGAACAGATACGCAGTATTTT
TRBJ2-3,TRBD2,TRBV7-3,-,CASSLGGWGSGKGDTQYF,TGTGCCAGCAGCTTAGGAGGGTGGGGTAGCGGGAAGGGAGATACGCAGTATTTT
TRBJ1-5,-,TRBV2,-,CASSRPGPQHF,TGTGCCAGCAGTCGCCCCGGGCCCCAGCATTTT
TRBJ1-2,-,TRBV21-1,-,CASSTPQGGGYGYTF,TGTGCCAGCAGCACGCCCCAGGGGGGTGGCTATGGCTACACCTTC
TRBJ2-1,TRBD2,TRBV2,-,CASSEREFNNEQFF,TGTGCCAGCAGTGAGCGGGAGTTCAACAATGAGCAGTTCTTC
TRBJ2-7,TRBD2,TRBV7-8,-,CASTPTPLAGDSYEQYF,TGTGCCAGCACCCCGACCCCCCTAGCGGGGGATTCCTACGAGCAGTACTTC